There are a few counts of the clone carrying this T cell receptor (beta chain). Its antigen is as yet unknown. The data were taken from a study of chemoradiotherapy in HPV16-positive cancers. Study results and caveats: The functional HPV-specific definition rests on just a couple of HPV16-positive patients. Candidate HPV-specific clones and E7-related TCR motifs grew in tumor during treatment.

V was pared by 2 bases and J by 0 bases, with 4 bases between. The CDR3 covers 13 residues. Germline lookup yields CDR1 SGHNT and CDR2 YENEEA. Profiling relied on immunoSEQ multiplex PCR, and the TCRdb table lists in-frame clones only, not all of them. This sample has 6,500 to 9,000 clones, with 75% to 90% found just once. The TCR originated in a human donor with HPV-associated anogenital cancer. V and J are TRBV11-3 and TRBJ1-1; no clear D gene. The input for sequencing was tumor tissue, taken from a patient who underwent chemoradiotherapy. CDR3 loop: CASSLNVNTEAFF. The CDR3 nucleotides read TGTGCCAGCAGCTTAAACGTGAACACTGAAGCTTTCTTT.